The 21 T cell receptor beta chains given below trace back to one sample, sequenced in a study of blood T cell repertoires in COVID-19. Sequenced by immunoSEQ multiplex PCR; TCRdb stores in-frame clones only, minus some. Altogether around 120,000 clones are present, 65% to 85% being singletons, with the ten largest covering 1.9%. Sequencing was done on a sample of peripheral blood. These receptor sequences come from a man between 65 and 80 years old with acute or convalescent COVID-19.

The chain is built from TRBV7-9 and TRBJ2-2; D ambiguous. CDR1 and CDR2 from the germline V gene are SEHNR and FQNEAQ (reference sequence). Trimming shortened V by 5 bases and J by 5 bases, and 3 bases separated the two germline ends. The CDR3 runs to 11 residues. CDR3 region: CASSRTGELFF. CDR3 sequence (DNA): TGTGCCAGCAGCCGTACCGGGGAGCTGTTTTTT.

V gene TRBV29-1 combines with J gene TRBJ1-6; 7 bases align to TRBD1. The V and J ends lost 6 bases and 8 bases, in that order; junction bases with no gene match: 10. The length of the CDR3 is 14 residues. The germline V gene encodes CDR1 SQVTM and CDR2 ANQGSEA. CDR3 in amino acids: CSVKYRGTDSPLHF. The DNA for the CDR3 is TGCAGCGTAAAATACAGGGGAACGGATTCACCCCTCCACTTT.

The chain couples TRBV2 to TRBJ1-5; D remains unclear. The CDR3 spans 15 residues. V was trimmed by 10 bases and J by 2 bases, leaving 18 bases between them. Germline V gene data show CDR1 as SNHLY and CDR2 as FYNNEI. CDR3 amino acids: CATGRESLGNQPQHF. The CDR3 DNA sequence: TGTGCCACCGGTAGAGAGTCGTTGGGCAATCAGCCCCAGCATTTT.

This chain joins TRBV7-2 and TRBJ2-1; 7 bases line up with TRBD2. V lost 4 bases, J lost 5 bases, and 8 bases stayed unmatched. CDR3 size: 15 residues. Germline loops: CDR1 SGHTA, CDR2 FQGNSA. The CDR3, as DNA: TGTGCCAGCAGCTCGTGGTGGGGGGGAGACAATGAGCAGTTCTTC. Translated: CASSSWWGGDNEQFF.

The rearrangement links TRBV7-2 to TRBJ2-2, with 7 bases fitting TRBD1. This CDR3 has 16 amino acids. The germline CDR1 and CDR2 sequences are SGHTA and FQGNSA. J gave up 4 bases and V 0 bases, and 5 bases lay outside the gene matches. Written as DNA, the CDR3 is TGTGCCAGCAGCTTAGCCGGGACAGTAATCACCGGGGAGCTGTTTTTT. Translating gives CASSLAGTVITGELFF.

V and J are TRBV5-1 and TRBJ2-3, with 7 nucleotides matching TRBD1. Germline CDR1 reads SGHRS; CDR2 reads YFSETQ. Germline trimming cut 4 bases from V and 4 bases from J; bases unmatched to any gene: 6. This CDR3 has 14 residues. CDR3 loop: CASSPGTDADTQYF. The CDR3 DNA follows: TGCGCCAGCAGCCCTGGGACAGATGCAGATACGCAGTATTTT.

The table lists this clone with a count of one. This chain uses TRBV15 with TRBJ2-7, with D tentatively TRBD1 (6 bases). Trimming took off 3 bases at V and 6 bases at J, with 18 bases between the two ends. This CDR3 is 15 amino acids long. The germline V gene encodes CDR1 LNHNV and CDR2 YYDKDF (reference sequence). The CDR3 protein is CATSRDQGTGFEQYF. The DNA for the CDR3 is TGTGCCACCAGCAGGGACCAAGGCACAGGGTTCGAGCAGTACTTC.

The chain employs TRBV24-1 and TRBJ2-3, with 9 bases matching TRBD1. Germline V gene sequence: CDR1 KGHDR, CDR2 SFDVKD. V lost 3 bases, J lost 1 base, and 4 bases stayed unmatched. This CDR3 is built from 16 residues. The CDR3 protein is CATSDPQGAGTDTQYF. DNA for the CDR3: TGTGCCACCAGTGATCCACAGGGGGCTGGCACAGATACGCAGTATTTT.

V usage is TRBV10-1 and J usage is TRBJ2-1, with D maybe TRBD1 (6 bases). The germline V and J ends were trimmed by 3 bases and 9 bases, with 15 bases remaining between them. Per germline, CDR1 WNHNN and CDR2 SYGVQD (reference sequence). The CDR3 has 14 residues. This CDR3 is CASSEYQGTPEQFF. The CDR3 DNA follows: TGCGCCAGCAGTGAATACCAGGGGACCCCTGAGCAGTTCTTC.

The chain couples TRBV6-6 to TRBJ1-5; a possible D gene is TRBD1 (5 bases). The CDR3 has 14 amino acids. CDR1 is MNHNY and CDR2 is SVGAGI in the germline V gene (reference sequence). V was clipped by 0 bases and J by 9 bases, with 12 bases between them. The chain's CDR3 is CASSYSGQGGPQHF. The CDR3 DNA follows: TGTGCCAGCAGTTACTCGGGGCAGGGCGGGCCCCAGCATTTT.

This clone was observed a handful of times. The chain has TRBV4-2 and TRBJ2-5; 12 bases line up with TRBD2. CDR3 length equals 16 residues. CDR1 is LGHNA and CDR2 is YNFKEQ in the germline V gene. V was clipped by 3 bases and J by 3 bases; unmatched bases: 5. The chain's CDR3 is CASSQGLAGGKETQYF. Written as DNA, the CDR3 is TGTGCCAGCAGCCAGGGACTAGCGGGTGGAAAAGAGACCCAGTACTTC.

J is TRBJ2-5 and V is TRBV10-3; 10 positions agree with TRBD2. Germline V CDR1 and CDR2: ENHRY, SYGVKD. J gave up 4 bases and V 3 bases, and 5 bases lay outside the gene matches. The CDR3 covers 15 residues. The CDR3 spells CAISEQRGGLETQYF. CDR3 bases: TGTGCCATCAGTGAACAGCGGGGGGGCCTAGAGACCCAGTACTTC.

This clone came up a few times. This chain links TRBV7-6 with TRBJ2-2; 7 bases match TRBD1. J lost 3 bases, V lost 5 bases, and 6 bases had no gene match. Germline V gene lookup returns CDR1 SGHVS and CDR2 FNYEAQ. The CDR3 is 15 amino acids. CDR3 nucleotide sequence: TGTGCCAGCAGCGGGACAGTCCTATACACCGGGGAGCTGTTTTTT. It specifies CASSGTVLYTGELFF.

The count of this clone is one. The gene calls are TRBV28 and TRBJ2-7, with D tentatively TRBD1 (5 bases). Germline assignment: CDR1 MDHEN and CDR2 SYDVKM. The V gene lost 2 bases and the J gene lost 8 bases, with 16 bases spanning the gap. The CDR3 has 14 amino acids. This CDR3 is CASSLRGPLRKQYF. The DNA for the CDR3 is TGTGCCAGCAGTTTAAGGGGCCCCTTGAGAAAGCAGTACTTC.

This chain connects TRBV2 to TRBJ2-5; 9 bases fit TRBD2. Trimming removed 2 bases from V and 2 bases from J; junction bases left unmatched: 6. This CDR3 contains 16 residues. Germline CDR1 reads SNHLY; CDR2 reads FYNNEI. The CDR3 DNA is TGTGCCAGCAGTGAATCAGCGGGGGGACTTCAAGAGACCCAGTACTTC. This sequence encodes CASSESAGGLQETQYF.

A single count supports this clone. The chain employs TRBV5-6 and TRBJ2-1; 8 bases map to TRBD1. Germline trimming cut 3 bases from V and 6 bases from J; bases unmatched to any gene: 11. CDR1 is SGHDT, CDR2 YYEEEE, per germline. The CDR3 is made up of 16 amino acids. The chain's CDR3 is CASSWLTGEVFNEQFF. The CDR3, as DNA: TGTGCCAGCAGCTGGCTGACAGGGGAGGTTTTCAATGAGCAGTTCTTC.

The chain has TRBV3-1 (or the pseudogene TRBV3-2) and TRBJ1-3, with D possibly being TRBD1 (5 bases). V dropped 1 base and J dropped 0 bases, with 10 bases sitting between them. This CDR3 comprises 16 residues. Germline V gene data show CDR1 as LGHDT and CDR2 as YNNKEL (reference sequence). CDR3 bases: TGTGCCAGCAGCCAAGTCTTAGGGGACTCTGGAAACACCATATATTTT. Amino acid sequence: CASSQVLGDSGNTIYF.

The chain employs TRBV6-1 and TRBJ1-5, with TRBD1 identical over 7 bases. V shed 1 base, J shed 3 bases, and the junction held 3 bases outside the gene matches. CDR3 size: 15 residues. The germline V gene has CDR1 MNHNS and CDR2 SASEGT. The CDR3 DNA sequence: TGTGCCAGCAGTGAAGGGACAGGCCCCAATCAGCCCCAGCATTTT. Translated: CASSEGTGPNQPQHF.

The chain joins TRBV28 to TRBJ1-5; D ambiguous. The CDR3 loop spans 16 amino acids. From germline, CDR1 is MDHEN and CDR2 SYDVKM. Trimming left V 5 bases short and J 4 bases short, with 18 bases between. CDR3 in amino acids: CASSELEWAQNQPQHF. As DNA, the CDR3 is TGTGCCAGCAGTGAGCTGGAATGGGCACAAAATCAGCCCCAGCATTTT.

The chain is built from TRBV7-2 and TRBJ1-3, with a weak D call TRBD1 (6 bases). The ends were cut back, 4 bases at V and 7 bases at J, with 17 bases in the middle. Germline CDR1 reads SGHTA; CDR2 reads FQGNSA. This CDR3 region has 15 residues. CDR3 sequence reads: CASSSQVSQGNTIYF. As DNA, the CDR3 is TGTGCCAGCAGCTCCCAGGTGTCCCAGGGGAACACCATATATTTT.

This clone showed up just once. The chain is built from TRBV13 and TRBJ2-7, with a tentative D call TRBD1 (5 bases). The CDR3 contains 13 residues. Germline V lookup: CDR1 PRHDT, CDR2 FYEKMQ (reference sequence). Trimming removed 2 bases from V and 3 bases from J, with 8 bases in between. Here the CDR3 DNA reads TGTGCCAGCAGCTTACAGGGTAGCTACGAGCAGTACTTC. Amino acids: CASSLQGSYEQYF. The whole variable domain, filled in from reference TRBV13 and TRBJ2-7, reads AAGVIQSPRHLIKEKRETATLKCYPIPRHDTVYWYQQGPGQDPQFLISFYEKMQSDKGSIPDRFSAQQFSDYHSELNMSSLELGDSALYFCASSLQGSYEQYFGPGTRLTVT.